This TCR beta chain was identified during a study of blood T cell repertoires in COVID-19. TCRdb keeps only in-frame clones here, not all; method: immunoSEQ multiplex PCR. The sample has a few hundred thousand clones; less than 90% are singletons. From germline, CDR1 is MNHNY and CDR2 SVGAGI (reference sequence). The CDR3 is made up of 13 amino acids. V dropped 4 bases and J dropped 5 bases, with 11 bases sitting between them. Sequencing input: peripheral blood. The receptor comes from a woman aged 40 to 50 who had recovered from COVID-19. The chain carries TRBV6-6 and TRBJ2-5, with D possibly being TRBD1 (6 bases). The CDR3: CASSFGQRETQYF. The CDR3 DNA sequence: TGTGCCAGCAGTTTCGGACAGCGGGAGACCCAGTACTTC.